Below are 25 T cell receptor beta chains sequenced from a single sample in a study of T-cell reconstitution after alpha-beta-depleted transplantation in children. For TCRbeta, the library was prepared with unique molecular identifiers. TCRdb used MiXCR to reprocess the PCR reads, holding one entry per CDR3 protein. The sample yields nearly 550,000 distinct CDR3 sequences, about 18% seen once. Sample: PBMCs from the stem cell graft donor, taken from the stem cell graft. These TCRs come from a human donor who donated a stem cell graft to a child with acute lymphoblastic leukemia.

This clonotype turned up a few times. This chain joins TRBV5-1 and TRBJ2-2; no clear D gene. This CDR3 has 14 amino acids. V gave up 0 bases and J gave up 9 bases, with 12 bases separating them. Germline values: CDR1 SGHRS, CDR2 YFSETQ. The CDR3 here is CASSLAGIARELFF. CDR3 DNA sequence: TGCGCCAGCAGCTTGGCCGGCATAGCTCGGGAGCTGTTTTTT.

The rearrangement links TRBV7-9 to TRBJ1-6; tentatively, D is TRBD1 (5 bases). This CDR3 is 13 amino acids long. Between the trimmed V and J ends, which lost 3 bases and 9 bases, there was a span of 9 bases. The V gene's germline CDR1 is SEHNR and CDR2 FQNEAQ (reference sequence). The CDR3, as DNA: TGTGCCAGCAGCTTGGGGGAAGGTTCACCCCTCCACTTT. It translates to CASSLGEGSPLHF.

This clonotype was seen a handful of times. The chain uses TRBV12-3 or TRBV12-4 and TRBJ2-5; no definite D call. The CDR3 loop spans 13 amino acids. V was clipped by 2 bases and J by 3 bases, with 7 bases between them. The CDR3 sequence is CASSLNTKETQYF. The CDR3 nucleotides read TGTGCCAGCAGTTTAAATACAAAAGAGACCCAGTACTTC.

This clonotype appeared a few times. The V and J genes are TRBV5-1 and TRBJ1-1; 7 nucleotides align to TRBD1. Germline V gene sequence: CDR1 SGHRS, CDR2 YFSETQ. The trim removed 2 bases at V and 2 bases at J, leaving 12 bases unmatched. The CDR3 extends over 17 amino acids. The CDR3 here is CASSLGVGTAQNTEAFF. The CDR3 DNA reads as TGCGCCAGCAGCTTAGGGGTCGGGACAGCCCAAAACACTGAAGCTTTCTTT.

The CDR3 nucleotides are TGTGCCTGGAGTGATTTCCTGAACACTGAAGCTTTCTTT. Translating it yields CAWSDFLNTEAFF. This chain links TRBV30 with TRBJ1-1; the D is unclear. V was cut by 1 base and J by 0 bases, with 6 bases left in between. The CDR3 totals 13 residues. In germline, CDR1 is GTSNPN, CDR2 SVGIG (reference sequence).

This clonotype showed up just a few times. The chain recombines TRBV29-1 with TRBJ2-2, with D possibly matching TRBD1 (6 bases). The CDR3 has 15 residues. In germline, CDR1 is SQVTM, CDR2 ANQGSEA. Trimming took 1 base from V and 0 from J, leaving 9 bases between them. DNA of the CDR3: TGCAGCGTTGAAGGGGACAACACGAACACCGGGGAGCTGTTTTTT. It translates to CSVEGDNTNTGELFF.

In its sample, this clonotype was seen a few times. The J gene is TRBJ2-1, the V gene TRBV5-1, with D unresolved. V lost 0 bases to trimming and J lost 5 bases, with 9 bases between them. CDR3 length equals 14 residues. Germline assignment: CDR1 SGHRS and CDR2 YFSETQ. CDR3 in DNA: TGCGCCAGCAGCTTGGAATTAACCAACAATGAGCAGTTCTTC. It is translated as CASSLELTNNEQFF.

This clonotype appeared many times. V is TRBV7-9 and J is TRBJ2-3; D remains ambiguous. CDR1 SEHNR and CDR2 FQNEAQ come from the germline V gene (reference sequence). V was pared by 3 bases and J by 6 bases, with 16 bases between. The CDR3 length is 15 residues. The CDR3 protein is CASSFPGSPKDTQYF. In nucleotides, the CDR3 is TGTGCCAGCAGCTTCCCCGGGTCCCCTAAGGATACGCAGTATTTT.

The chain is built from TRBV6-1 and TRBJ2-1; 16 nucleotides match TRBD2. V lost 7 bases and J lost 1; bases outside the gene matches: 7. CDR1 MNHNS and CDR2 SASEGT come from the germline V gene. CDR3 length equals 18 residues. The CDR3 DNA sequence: TGTGCCAGCACCCTGGGACTAGCGGGAGGGCCGTCCTACAATGAGCAGTTCTTC. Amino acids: CASTLGLAGGPSYNEQFF.

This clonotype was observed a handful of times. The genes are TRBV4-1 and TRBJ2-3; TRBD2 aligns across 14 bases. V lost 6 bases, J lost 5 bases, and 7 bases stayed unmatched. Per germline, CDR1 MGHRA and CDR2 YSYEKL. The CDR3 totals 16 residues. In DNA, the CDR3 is TGCGCCAGCAGGGTTGGACTAGCGGGAGGTAGAGATACGCAGTATTTT. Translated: CASRVGLAGGRDTQYF.

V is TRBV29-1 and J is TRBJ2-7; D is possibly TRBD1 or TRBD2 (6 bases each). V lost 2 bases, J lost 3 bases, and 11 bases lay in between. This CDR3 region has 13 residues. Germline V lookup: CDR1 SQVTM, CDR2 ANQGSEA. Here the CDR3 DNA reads TGCAGCGTTGAATCCGGGGGCGGCTACGAGCAGTACTTC. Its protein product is CSVESGGGYEQYF.

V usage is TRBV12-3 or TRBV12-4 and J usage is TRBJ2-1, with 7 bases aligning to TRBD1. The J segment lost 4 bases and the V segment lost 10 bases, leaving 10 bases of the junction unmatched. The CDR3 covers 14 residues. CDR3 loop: CATSPGTAYNEQFF. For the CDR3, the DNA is TGTGCCACCTCACCCGGGACAGCTTACAATGAGCAGTTCTTC.

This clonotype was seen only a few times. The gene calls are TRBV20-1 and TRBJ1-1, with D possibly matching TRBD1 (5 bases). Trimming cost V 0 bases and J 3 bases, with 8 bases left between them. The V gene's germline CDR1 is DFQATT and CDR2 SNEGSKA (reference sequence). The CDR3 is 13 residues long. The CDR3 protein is CSARDRQYTEAFF. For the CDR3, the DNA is TGCAGTGCTAGAGACCGACAGTACACTGAAGCTTTCTTT.

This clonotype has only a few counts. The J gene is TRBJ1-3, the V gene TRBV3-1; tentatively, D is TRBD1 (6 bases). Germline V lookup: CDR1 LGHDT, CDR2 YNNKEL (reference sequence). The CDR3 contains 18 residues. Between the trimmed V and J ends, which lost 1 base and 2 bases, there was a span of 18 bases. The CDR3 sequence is CASSQAGAAGGPGNTIYF. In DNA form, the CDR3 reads TGTGCCAGCAGCCAAGCTGGTGCCGCGGGGGGGCCTGGAAACACCATATATTTT.

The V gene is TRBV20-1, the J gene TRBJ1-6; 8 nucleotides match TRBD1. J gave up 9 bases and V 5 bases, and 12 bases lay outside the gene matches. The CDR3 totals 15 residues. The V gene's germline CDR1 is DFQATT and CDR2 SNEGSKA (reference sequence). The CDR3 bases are TGCAGTGCTTCTTCCGGGCAGGGGGCGGCTTCACCCCTCCACTTT. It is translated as CSASSGQGAASPLHF.

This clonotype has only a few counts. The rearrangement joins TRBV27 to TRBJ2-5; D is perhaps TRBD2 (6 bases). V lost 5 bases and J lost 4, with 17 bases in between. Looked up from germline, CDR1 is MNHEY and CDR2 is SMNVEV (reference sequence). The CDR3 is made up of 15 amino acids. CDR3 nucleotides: TGTGCCAGCAGTCCGACCGGGACTGAGAGAGAGACCCAGTACTTC. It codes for CASSPTGTERETQYF.

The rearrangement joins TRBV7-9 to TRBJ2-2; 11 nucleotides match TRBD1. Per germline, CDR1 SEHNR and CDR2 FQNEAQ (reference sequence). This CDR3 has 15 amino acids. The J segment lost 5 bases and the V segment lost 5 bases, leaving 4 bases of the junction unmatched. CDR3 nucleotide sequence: TGTGCCAGCAGCCAGGACAGGGGGCGGACCGGGGAGCTGTTTTTT. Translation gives CASSQDRGRTGELFF.

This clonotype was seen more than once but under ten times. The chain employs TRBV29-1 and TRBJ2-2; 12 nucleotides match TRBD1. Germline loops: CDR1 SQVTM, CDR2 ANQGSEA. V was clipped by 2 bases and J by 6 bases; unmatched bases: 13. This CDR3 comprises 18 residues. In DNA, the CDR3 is TGCAGCGTTGAACGGGGGGACCGGGACAGGGGGCGTGCCGGGGAGCTGTTTTTT. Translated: CSVERGDRDRGRAGELFF.

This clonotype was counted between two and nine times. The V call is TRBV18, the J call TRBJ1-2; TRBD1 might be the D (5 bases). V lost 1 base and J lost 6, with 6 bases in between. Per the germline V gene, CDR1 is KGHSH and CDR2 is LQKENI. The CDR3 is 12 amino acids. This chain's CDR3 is CASSPQGDGYTF. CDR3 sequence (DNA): TGTGCCAGCTCACCACAAGGGGATGGCTACACCTTC. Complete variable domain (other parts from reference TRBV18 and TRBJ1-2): NAGVMQNPRHLVRRRGQEARLRCSPMKGHSHVYWYRQLPEEGLKFMVYLQKENIIDESGMPKERFSAEFPKEGPSILRIQQVVRGDSAAYFCASSPQGDGYTFGSGTRLTVV.

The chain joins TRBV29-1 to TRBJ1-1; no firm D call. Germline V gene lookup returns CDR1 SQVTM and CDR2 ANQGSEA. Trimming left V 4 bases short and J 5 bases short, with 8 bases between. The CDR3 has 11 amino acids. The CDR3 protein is CSVGRRTEAFF. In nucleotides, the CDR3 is TGCAGCGTTGGACGAAGGACTGAAGCTTTCTTT.

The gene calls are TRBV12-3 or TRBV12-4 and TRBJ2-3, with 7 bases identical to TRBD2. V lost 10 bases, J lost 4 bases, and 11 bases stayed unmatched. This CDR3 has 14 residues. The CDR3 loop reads CAINAGVSADTQYF. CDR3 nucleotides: TGTGCCATCAACGCGGGAGTAAGCGCAGATACGCAGTATTTT.

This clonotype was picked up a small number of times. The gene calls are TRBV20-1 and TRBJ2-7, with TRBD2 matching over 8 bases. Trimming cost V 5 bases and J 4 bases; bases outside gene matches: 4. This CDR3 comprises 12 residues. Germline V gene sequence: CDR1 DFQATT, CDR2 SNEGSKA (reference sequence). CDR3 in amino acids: CSARRGGYEQYF. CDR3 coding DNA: TGCAGTGCTCGTCGGGGGGGGTACGAGCAGTACTTC.

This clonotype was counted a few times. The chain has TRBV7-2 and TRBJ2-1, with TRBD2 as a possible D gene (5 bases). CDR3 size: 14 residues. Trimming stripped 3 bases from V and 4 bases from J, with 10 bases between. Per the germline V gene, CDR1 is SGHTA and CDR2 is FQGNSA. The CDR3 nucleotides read TGTGCCAGCAGCTTTATAGGAGGATACAATGAGCAGTTCTTC. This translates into CASSFIGGYNEQFF.

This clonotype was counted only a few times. The CDR3 DNA reads TGTGCCAGCAGTTTCATGGGCTACTACGAGCAGTACTTC. Residues: CASSFMGYYEQYF. V and J are TRBV12-3 or TRBV12-4 and TRBJ2-7; D gene uncertain. Trimming left V 3 bases short and J 3 bases short, with 9 bases between. The CDR3 has 13 residues.

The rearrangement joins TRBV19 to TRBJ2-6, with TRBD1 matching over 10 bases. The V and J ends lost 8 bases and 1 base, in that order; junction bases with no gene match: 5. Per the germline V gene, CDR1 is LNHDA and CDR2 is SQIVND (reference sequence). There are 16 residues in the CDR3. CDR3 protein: CASGTGDFSGANVLTF. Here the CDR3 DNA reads TGTGCCAGTGGGACAGGGGACTTTTCTGGGGCCAACGTCCTGACTTTC. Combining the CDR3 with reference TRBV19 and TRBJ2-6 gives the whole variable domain DGGITQSPKYLFRKEGQNVTLSCEQNLNHDAMYWYRQDPGQGLRLIYYSQIVNDFQKGDIAEGYSVSREKKESFPLTVTSAQKNPTAFYLCASGTGDFSGANVLTFGAGSRLTVL.